This T cell receptor beta chain derives from a study of T-cell memory formation after mild COVID-19. TCRdb processed the 5' RACE reads anew with MiXCR; each CDR3 protein has one entry. The repertoire holds around 90,000 distinct CDR3 sequences, with 10% to 15% as singletons. V lost 0 bases to trimming and J lost 4 bases; unmatched junction nucleotides: 8. The CDR3 has 15 amino acids. The V gene's germline CDR1 is SQVTM and CDR2 ANQGSEA. The receptor was isolated from an adult woman who had mild COVID-19 (a few samples of this study predate the infection). Cell type and time point are not known. The rearrangement uses TRBV29-1 and TRBJ1-1; 7 bases are shared with TRBD1. The sequenced sample consisted of PBMCs or a T cell subset sorted from them (not recorded which). The CDR3 loop reads CSVEDRDREITEAFF. The CDR3 coding sequence is TGCAGCGTTGAAGACCGAGACAGGGAGATCACTGAAGCTTTCTTT.